This is a list of T cell receptor beta chains from one sample in a study of identical twins. MiXCR was run by TCRdb on the 5' RACE reads, yielding one entry per CDR3 protein. The sample holds under 900,000 distinct CDR3 sequences, roughly 18% seen once. A further study also used this sample, focusing on T cells expressing NK-cell markers.

The sequenced sample consisted of PBMCs. Receptors originate from a woman between 18 and 29 years old in good health. Both conserved end residues are part of each CDR3. D genes are given only for firm matches. Size is omitted from some rows. Given values are once, few, many or a class for expanded clones.

v_call	clone_size	d_call	j_call	cdr3_aa	cdr3_nt
TRBV20-1	many	.	TRBJ1-5	CSARAGSASNQPQHF	TGCAGTGCTAGAGCAGGCTCGGCGAGCAATCAGCCCCAGCATTTT
TRBV11-1	few	.	TRBJ2-5	CASSVPGYQETQYF	TGTGCCAGCAGCGTTCCCGGGTATCAAGAGACCCAGTACTTC
TRBV10-2	few	TRBD1	TRBJ2-6	CASNPTGTGANVLTF	TGCGCCAGCAACCCGACAGGGACTGGGGCCAACGTCCTGACTTTC
TRBV20-1	.	.	TRBJ2-7	CSANGRTTYEQYF	TGCAGTGCTAATGGCAGAACAACCTACGAGCAGTACTTC
TRBV6-5	.	.	TRBJ2-1	CASSYPGVRVDEQFF	TGTGCCAGCAGTTACCCAGGGGTCAGGGTTGATGAGCAGTTCTTC
TRBV5-1	few	.	TRBJ2-1	CASSPERVYNEQFF	TGCGCCAGCAGCCCGGAGCGGGTCTACAATGAGCAGTTCTTC
TRBV4-3	few	TRBD2	TRBJ2-1	CASSQAFGSGRTEFF	TGCGCCAGCAGCCAAGCCTTCGGTAGCGGGAGGACGGAGTTCTTC
TRBV27	.	TRBD2	TRBJ2-3	CASSLGLAGVADTQYF	TGTGCCAGCAGTCTGGGACTAGCGGGAGTGGCAGATACGCAGTATTTT
TRBV15	.	TRBD1	TRBJ2-2	CATSSRTGPGELFF	TGTGCCACCAGCTCCCGGACAGGGCCCGGGGAGCTGTTTTTT
TRBV6-2/TRBV6-3	few	.	TRBJ2-1	CASSYQVAQFF	TGTGCCAGCAGTTATCAGGTGGCACAGTTCTTC
TRBV7-3	.	.	TRBJ1-6	CASSLKGRGDSYSPLHF	TGTGCCAGCAGCTTAAAAGGACGCGGAGACAGCTATTCACCCCTCCACTTT
TRBV5-1	few	TRBD1	TRBJ2-7	CASSSGKAGGSYEQYF	TGCGCCAGCAGCTCGGGGAAGGCAGGGGGAAGCTACGAGCAGTACTTC
TRBV5-1	few	TRBD2	TRBJ2-5	CASSFATSGGGQETQYF	TGCGCCAGCAGCTTCGCCACTAGCGGGGGAGGCCAAGAGACCCAGTACTTC
TRBV7-8	.	TRBD2	TRBJ2-1	CASSLFPGGANEQFF	TGTGCCAGCAGCTTATTTCCCGGGGGGGCAAATGAGCAGTTCTTC
TRBV7-9	.	.	TRBJ2-1	CASSLNWAQEQFF	TGTGCCAGCAGCTTAAATTGGGCCCAAGAGCAGTTCTTC
TRBV12-3/TRBV12-4	many	TRBD2	TRBJ2-5	CASSSRLAGGLETQYF	TGTGCCAGCAGTTCCCGACTAGCGGGGGGTTTGGAGACCCAGTACTTC
TRBV7-2	.	TRBD1	TRBJ1-1	CASRRQGGIMNTEAFF	TGTGCCAGCAGGCGACAGGGGGGAATTATGAACACTGAAGCTTTCTTT
TRBV6-2/TRBV6-3	few	TRBD2	TRBJ2-6	CASSFASGGPVVTGANVLTF	TGTGCCAGCAGTTTCGCTAGCGGGGGGCCTGTAGTTACTGGGGCCAACGTCCTGACTTTC
TRBV10-3	few	TRBD2	TRBJ2-3	CAISDGSSGAQYF	TGTGCCATCAGTGATGGCTCTAGCGGAGCGCAGTATTTT
TRBV20-1	few	TRBD2	TRBJ2-7	CSARDRTSGSTHEQYF	TGCAGTGCTAGAGATCGAACTAGCGGGAGTACCCACGAGCAGTACTTC
TRBV3-1	.	TRBD1	TRBJ2-7	CASSQAGTGFPYEQYF	TGTGCCAGCAGCCAAGCCGGGACAGGGTTTCCCTACGAGCAGTACTTC
TRBV27	.	TRBD1	TRBJ1-1	CASSSRQGRTEAFF	TGTGCCAGCAGTTCTAGACAGGGGCGGACTGAAGCTTTCTTT